This TCR beta chain appears in the sequencing data of a study of shared clonotypes between healthy human individuals. Study details: Researchers drew samples from a couple of women and three men aged 18 to 49. Study observations and caveats: When compared with the clonotypes that were shared by all four sorted-subset donors, the non-shared clonotypes turned out to have lower generation probabilities. For naive CD4 cells, 4% to 5% of clonotypes were shared across a few donors.

Terminally differentiated effector memory CD45RA+ cells were excluded from the naive CD8 cells, which were CD45RO-negative and positively selected for CCR7. The CDR3 loop spans 14 amino acids. CDR1 and CDR2 (germline): LNHDA, SQIVND (reference sequence). V lost 9 bases to trimming and J lost 4 bases, with 18 bases between them. Comments on this clone: Its target is unknown.

In the original processing: In the immunoSEQ data, sequences were junction-only and lacked quality scores, so filtering differed. TCRdb keeps only in-frame clones here, not all; method: immunoSEQ multiplex PCR. That table furnishes V, J and clone size, whereas the DNA furnished D and trimming. The profile covers some 2.1 million clones, with 93% appearing a single time and approximately 1.7% taken by the ten largest. The TCR was taken from a man between 18 and 35 years old in good health. Some clones in this sample may be carry-over from other donors' samples. V usage is TRBV19 and J usage is TRBJ1-1; possible D gene TRBD1, 6 bases. Sequenced sample: naive CD8+ T cells from PBMCs. CDR3 amino acids: CASTIRGLSTEAFF. CDR3 DNA sequence: TGTGCCAGCACCATAAGGGGGTTGAGCACTGAAGCTTTCTTT. Looking up the rest from reference TRBV19 and TRBJ1-1 gives the full variable domain: DGGITQSPKYLFRKEGQNVTLSCEQNLNHDAMYWYRQDPGQGLRLIYYSQIVNDFQKGDIAEGYSVSREKKESFPLTVTSAQKNPTAFYLCASTIRGLSTEAFFGQGTRLTVV.